This TCR beta chain was captured in a study of cytomegalovirus exposure and HLA in healthy donors. Whole-study results and caveats: Common viral pathogens (according to a later analysis) appeared linked to several of the most significant clusters. Rarity marked most TCR sequences, yet some public TCRs occurred in many donors. In an earlier analysis, about 87% or about 30%: the productive usage of most TCR beta V segments. It was only CMV serostatus that was available as immune exposure information.

Regarding this clone: Its antigen is not identified.

Between the trimmed V and J ends, which lost 5 bases and 0 bases, there was a span of 14 bases. CDR1 SEHNR and CDR2 FQNEAQ come from the germline V gene (reference sequence). CDR3 length: 15 residues. The study ran its PCR with 60 Vbeta and 13 Jbeta primers. The table came from immunoSEQ multiplex PCR; TCRdb's copy has only in-frame clones and leaves some out. The data contain tens of thousands of clones, roughly 80% of them singletons. Sequenced material: PBMCs. The chain combines TRBV7-9 with TRBJ2-7; no firm D call. This clonotype was obtained from a man aged 25-45 years in good health and CMV-seronegative. CDR3 in DNA: TGTGCCAGCAGCGGAGAAAGTGCTAGCTCCTACGAGCAGTACTTC. The encoded protein is CASSGESASSYEQYF.